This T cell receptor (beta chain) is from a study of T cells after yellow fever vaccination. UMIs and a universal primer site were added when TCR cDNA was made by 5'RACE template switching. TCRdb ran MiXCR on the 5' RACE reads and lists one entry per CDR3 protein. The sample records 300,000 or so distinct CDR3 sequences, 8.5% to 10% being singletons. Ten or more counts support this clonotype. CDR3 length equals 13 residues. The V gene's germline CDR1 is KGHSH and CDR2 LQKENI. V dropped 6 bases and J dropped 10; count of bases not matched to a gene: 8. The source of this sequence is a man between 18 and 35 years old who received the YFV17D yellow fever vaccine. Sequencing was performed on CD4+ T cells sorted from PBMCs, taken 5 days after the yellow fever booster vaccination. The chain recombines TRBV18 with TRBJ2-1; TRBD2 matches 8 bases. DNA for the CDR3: TGTGCCAGCTCCCCTCCCGGGGGGGCGGAGCAGTTCTTC. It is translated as CASSPPGGAEQFF.